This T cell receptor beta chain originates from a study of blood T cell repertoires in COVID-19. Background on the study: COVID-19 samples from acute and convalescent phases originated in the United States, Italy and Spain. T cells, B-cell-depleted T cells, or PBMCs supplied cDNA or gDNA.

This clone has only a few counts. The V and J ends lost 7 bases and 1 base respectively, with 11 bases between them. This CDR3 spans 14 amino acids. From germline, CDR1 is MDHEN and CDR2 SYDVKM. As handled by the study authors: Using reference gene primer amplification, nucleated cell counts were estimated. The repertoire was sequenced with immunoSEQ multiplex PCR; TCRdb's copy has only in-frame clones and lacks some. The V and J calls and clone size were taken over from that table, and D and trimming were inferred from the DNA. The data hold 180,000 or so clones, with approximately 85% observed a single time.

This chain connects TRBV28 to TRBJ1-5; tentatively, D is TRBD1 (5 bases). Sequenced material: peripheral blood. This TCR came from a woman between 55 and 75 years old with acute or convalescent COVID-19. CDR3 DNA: TGTGCCAGCACCCGGGGGGGGAGCAATCAGCCCCAGCATTTT. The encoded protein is CASTRGGSNQPQHF. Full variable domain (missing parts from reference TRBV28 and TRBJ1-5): DVKVTQSSRYLVKRTGEKVFLECVQDMDHENMFWYRQDPGLGLRLIYFSYDVKMKEKGDIPEGYSVSREKKERFSLILESASTNQTSMYLCASTRGGSNQPQHFGDGTRLSIL.